The text below deals with one T cell receptor (beta chain). Antigen specificity is unknown. This entry belongs to a study of shared clonotypes between healthy human individuals. Study-wide findings and caveats: Naive subsets typically showed greater estimated richness than memory subsets.

Profiled with immunoSEQ multiplex PCR; TCRdb holds only in-frame clones, not every one. The top ten clones hold 0.3% of a sample with about 600,000 clones, roughly 98% of them seen once. Deletions cut 5 bases from V and 4 bases from J, with 8 bases between. This CDR3 has 12 residues. Germline V gene data show CDR1 as SQVTM and CDR2 as ANQGSEA. Positively selected for CCR7, the CD45RO-negative cells used as naive CD8 cells excluded terminally differentiated effector memory CD45RA+ cells. The rearrangement joins TRBV29-1 to TRBJ2-2; possible D gene TRBD1, 5 bases. Material: naive CD8+ T cells sorted from blood. This clonotype was sampled from a young man in good health. The CDR3 spells CSVRQSTGELFF. The CDR3 DNA sequence: TGCAGCGTTCGACAGAGCACCGGGGAGCTGTTTTTT.